Below, 21 T cell receptor beta chains from the same sample are listed, as sequenced in a study of CD4 T cells in relation to SARS-CoV-2 and coronaviruses. Before the COVID-19 pandemic, during about 2011-2019, CD4+ T cells were taken from unexposed donors. Isolation of CD4+ T cells took place after less than twelve days in culture. No antigen is known for these receptors. Here immunoSEQ multiplex PCR was the method, and the copy in TCRdb shows in-frame clones only, minus some. The sample records approximately 18,000 clones, approximately 80% being singletons. What was sequenced was CD4+ T cells from PBMCs, cultured in vitro. The receptors here all came from a human donor in good health.

V gene TRBV18 combines with J gene TRBJ2-1, with TRBD1 matching 8 bases. V dropped 6 bases and J dropped 6; count of bases not matched to a gene: 10. Germline V gene sequence: CDR1 KGHSH, CDR2 LQKENI. The CDR3 is 15 residues long. The CDR3 bases are TGTGCCAGCTCTACCGGGACAGGTAAATTCAATGAGCAGTTCTTC. Protein: CASSTGTGKFNEQFF.

This clone was detected a few times. The V call is TRBV4-3, the J call TRBJ1-6, with D possibly TRBD1 on 6 matching bases. This CDR3 has 17 residues. CDR1 is LGHNA and CDR2 is YSLEER in the germline V gene. Trimming took off 1 base at V and 8 bases at J, with 18 bases between the two ends. CDR3 in amino acids: CASSQAFSGAGYSPLHF. In DNA, the CDR3 is TGCGCCAGCAGCCAAGCATTTTCGGGGGCAGGGTATTCACCCCTCCACTTT.

The chain links TRBV30 to TRBJ1-2; a possible D gene is TRBD1 (5 bases). The V end lost 3 bases, the J end lost 3 bases, and 11 bases lay between the germline ends. The germline gives CDR1 GTSNPN, CDR2 SVGIG (reference sequence). The CDR3 length is 13 residues. CDR3 coding DNA: TGTGCCTGGAGCCGAGGGGAGGACTATGGCTACACCTTC. Translating it yields CAWSRGEDYGYTF.

CDR3 loop: CASNLGGGGPMKETQYF. CDR3 nucleotide sequence: TGTGCCAGCAACTTGGGGGGCGGAGGGCCAATGAAAGAGACCCAGTACTTC. The chain recombines TRBV9 with TRBJ2-5; D tentatively reads TRBD1 or TRBD2 (6 bases each). Trimming cost V 6 bases and J 3 bases, with 24 bases left between them. CDR1 and CDR2 (germline): SGDLS, YYNGEE. This CDR3 spans 17 amino acids.

The CDR3 is CASILLRQDEAFF. The CDR3 nucleotides are TGTGCCAGCATTTTACTTCGACAGGATGAAGCTTTCTTT. The chain is built from TRBV7-9 and TRBJ1-1; D is possibly TRBD1 (6 bases). The CDR3 is made up of 13 amino acids. Germline CDR1 is SEHNR and CDR2 is FQNEAQ (reference sequence). Trimming removed 7 bases at V and 7 bases at J, with 16 bases between.

The rearrangement joins TRBV7-2 to TRBJ1-6, with TRBD1 matching over 7 bases. The CDR3 contains 16 residues. Germline CDR1 reads SGHTA; CDR2 reads FQGNSA. V lost 5 bases to trimming and J lost 10 bases; unmatched junction nucleotides: 14. In nucleotides, the CDR3 is TGTGCCAGCAGCCCCCAGGGGGGGGTGGGATGGTCACCCCTCCACTTT. Translation gives CASSPQGGVGWSPLHF.

This clone was found once. The chain uses TRBV18 and TRBJ1-3, with 10 bases matching TRBD1. The CDR3 runs to 17 residues. V was pared by 0 bases and J by 4 bases, with 6 bases of the junction left unmatched. Germline CDR1 is KGHSH and CDR2 is LQKENI. The CDR3 DNA is TGTGCCAGCTCACCACCGTTTGGGACAGGGGCCGGAAACACCATATATTTT. Amino acid sequence: CASSPPFGTGAGNTIYF. The full variable domain, in which reference TRBV18 and TRBJ1-3 provide the parts outside the CDR3, is NAGVMQNPRHLVRRRGQEARLRCSPMKGHSHVYWYRQLPEEGLKFMVYLQKENIIDESGMPKERFSAEFPKEGPSILRIQQVVRGDSAAYFCASSPPFGTGAGNTIYFGEGSWLTVV.

This clone was seen only once. V is TRBV6-5 and J is TRBJ2-5; D may correspond to TRBD1 or TRBD2 (5 bases each). The V end lost 6 bases, the J end lost 5 bases, and 13 bases lay between the germline ends. Germline loops: CDR1 MNHEY, CDR2 SVGAGI. This CDR3 is built from 13 residues. The CDR3 region is CASSRRDRETQYF. The CDR3 region has the DNA TGTGCCAGCAGCCGCCGGGACCGGGAGACCCAGTACTTC.

The chain employs TRBV6-5 and TRBJ1-1; 10 bases match TRBD1. Germline V gene sequence: CDR1 MNHEY, CDR2 SVGAGI. V dropped 4 bases and J dropped 12; count of bases not matched to a gene: 11. CDR3 length equals 14 residues. CDR3 nucleotides: TGTGCCAGCAGTTTGGCGGGGACAGGGGAAAGGCCTTTCTTT. Amino acid sequence: CASSLAGTGERPFF.

V is TRBV2 and J is TRBJ2-2; a possible D gene is TRBD2 (6 bases). V dropped 4 bases and J dropped 4 bases, with 19 bases sitting between them. This CDR3 is built from 17 residues. Germline V lookup: CDR1 SNHLY, CDR2 FYNNEI. In DNA, the CDR3 is TGTGCCAGCAGTGGGAGAGAACTAGCTAGGGGCACCGGGGAGCTGTTTTTT. Protein sequence: CASSGRELARGTGELFF.

The V call is TRBV2, the J call TRBJ2-3; possibly TRBD1 for D (5 bases). This CDR3 has 14 residues. The V gene's germline CDR1 is SNHLY and CDR2 FYNNEI. The germline V and J ends were trimmed by 8 bases and 6 bases, with 18 bases remaining between them. The CDR3 DNA reads as TGTGCCAGCCGGCTGGACACAACCCCCGATACGCAGTATTTT. The encoded protein is CASRLDTTPDTQYF.

This clone was detected only a few times. The rearrangement links TRBV11-2 to TRBJ1-2, with unresolved D. CDR1 is SGHAT, CDR2 FQNNGV, per germline. The CDR3 totals 14 residues. Trimming took off 5 bases at V and 4 bases at J, with 14 bases between the two ends. The CDR3 nucleotides read TGTGCCAGCAGCCCATGGTGGGCCCGCTATGGCTACACCTTC. Translated: CASSPWWARYGYTF.

The rearrangement joins TRBV21-1 to TRBJ2-7; the table gives TRBD2 as D, unverified against the DNA. TRBV21-1 is a recognized pseudogene. The CDR3 runs to 13 residues. CDR3 nucleotides: TGTGCCAGCAGCCCCGGGAGACCGAACGAGCAGTACTTC. Protein sequence: CASSPGRPNEQYF.

This clone was picked up one time. The CDR3 is CAISEDRGRYEQYF. The CDR3 DNA reads as TGTGCCATCAGTGAGGACCGGGGCAGGTACGAGCAGTACTTC. The chain has TRBV10-3 and TRBJ2-7, with D perhaps matching TRBD1 or TRBD2 (5 bases each). Trimming removed 2 bases from V and 4 bases from J, with 12 bases in between. Germline CDR1 is ENHRY and CDR2 is SYGVKD. The CDR3 loop spans 14 amino acids.

This sequence joins TRBV19 and TRBJ2-3; 10 bases align to TRBD2. The germline gives CDR1 LNHDA, CDR2 SQIVND (reference sequence). The length of the CDR3 is 15 residues. V lost 5 bases and J lost 8; bases outside the gene matches: 10. The CDR3 coding sequence is TGTGCCAGTAGTCCCCTAGCGGGAGACGCGGCTACGCAGTATTTT. Translating gives CASSPLAGDAATQYF.

The V and J genes are TRBV7-2 and TRBJ1-4; no definite D call. CDR3 length equals 15 residues. Germline CDR1 and CDR2: SGHTA and FQGNSA. Trimming cost V 0 bases and J 8 bases, with 13 bases left between them. Written as DNA, the CDR3 is TGTGCCAGCAGCTTAGCGGACGGCTTACGGGAAAAACTGTTTTTT. As protein: CASSLADGLREKLFF. Based on the CDR3 plus reference TRBV7-2 and TRBJ1-4, the full variable domain is GAGVSQSPSNKVTEKGKDVELRCDPISGHTALYWYRQSLGQGLEFLIYFQGNSAPDKSGLPSDRFSAERTGGSVSTLTIQRTQQEDSAVYLCASSLADGLREKLFFGSGTQLSVL.

The chain carries TRBV19 and TRBJ1-5; a weak D match, TRBD1 (5 bases). Per germline, CDR1 LNHDA and CDR2 SQIVND (reference sequence). This CDR3 comprises 15 residues. V lost 4 bases, J lost 6 bases, and 16 bases lay in between. The CDR3 sequence: CASSRRDSKGQPQHF. CDR3 DNA sequence: TGTGCCAGTAGTAGACGGGACTCGAAGGGTCAGCCCCAGCATTTT.

The chain carries TRBV9 and TRBJ2-1, with 7 bases matching TRBD2. CDR3 length: 15 residues. In germline, CDR1 is SGDLS, CDR2 YYNGEE. Trimming took 0 bases from V and 1 from J; bases not matched to a gene: 1. CDR3 loop: CASSVGAGSYNEQFF. For the CDR3, the DNA is TGTGCCAGCAGCGTAGGAGCGGGATCCTACAATGAGCAGTTCTTC.

The rearrangement uses TRBV7-9 and TRBJ1-4, with 7 nucleotides matching TRBD1. Germline values: CDR1 SEHNR, CDR2 FQNEAQ (reference sequence). This CDR3 spans 15 amino acids. Trimming at V came to 6 bases and at J to 5 bases, leaving 9 bases not matched to a gene. CDR3 protein: CASRRGQVINEKLFF. The CDR3 coding sequence is TGTGCCAGCAGACGTGGACAGGTGATAAATGAAAAACTGTTTTTT.

CDR3 bases: TGTGCCAGTCTGGGGGATCAGGTCACTGAAGCTTTCTTT. Translation: CASLGDQVTEAFF. V gene TRBV19 combines with J gene TRBJ1-1; possibly TRBD1 for D (5 bases). Trimming pared 8 bases from V and 4 bases from J, leaving 14 bases between. Germline V gene data show CDR1 as LNHDA and CDR2 as SQIVND (reference sequence). The CDR3 is made up of 13 amino acids. Drawing the rest from reference TRBV19 and TRBJ1-1, the complete variable domain is DGGITQSPKYLFRKEGQNVTLSCEQNLNHDAMYWYRQDPGQGLRLIYYSQIVNDFQKGDIAEGYSVSREKKESFPLTVTSAQKNPTAFYLCASLGDQVTEAFFGQGTRLTVV.

The chain joins TRBV14 to TRBJ1-1; D gene ambiguous. Germline V gene sequence: CDR1 SGHDN, CDR2 FVKESK. CDR3 length equals 13 residues. Trimming removed 1 base from V and 6 bases from J, with 9 bases in between. DNA of the CDR3: TGTGCCAGCAGCCAAGGGGTTTTCGCTGAAGCTTTCTTT. Its translation is CASSQGVFAEAFF.